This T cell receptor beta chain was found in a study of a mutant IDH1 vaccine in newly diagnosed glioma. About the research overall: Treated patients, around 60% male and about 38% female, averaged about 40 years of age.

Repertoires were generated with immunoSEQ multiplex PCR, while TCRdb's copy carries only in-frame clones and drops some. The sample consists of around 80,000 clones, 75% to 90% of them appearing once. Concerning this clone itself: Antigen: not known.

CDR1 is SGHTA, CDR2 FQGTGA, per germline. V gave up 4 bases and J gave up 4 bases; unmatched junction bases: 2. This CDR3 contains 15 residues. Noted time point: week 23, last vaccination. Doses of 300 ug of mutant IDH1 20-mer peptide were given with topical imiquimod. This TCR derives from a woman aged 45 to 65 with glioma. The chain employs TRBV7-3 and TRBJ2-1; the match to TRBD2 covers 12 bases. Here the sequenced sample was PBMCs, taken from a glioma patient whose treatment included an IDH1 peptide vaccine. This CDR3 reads CASSSGLAGYNEQFF. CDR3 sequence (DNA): TGTGCCAGCAGCTCTGGACTAGCGGGGTACAATGAGCAGTTCTTC.